These 14 T cell receptor beta chains came from one sample sequenced in a study of cytomegalovirus exposure and HLA in healthy donors (dated by TCRdb to the late 2010s). Library preparation used the immunoSEQ multiplex PCR assay. The multiplex PCR relied on a mix of 60 forward primers for TCR Vbeta segments and 13 reverse primers for TCR Jbeta segments. Entries here come from immuneACCESS through TCRdb and include only in-frame sequences with V and J called. Some clones fail to appear in such tables; in the studies checked, an unresolved V gene covers under half of the shortfall, and the cause of the remainder is unknown. For this sample the table gives about 200,000 clones, of which 70% were detected only once. The ten largest clones capture about 2.5% of the sample. Sample: PBMCs. The source is a man in his forties in good health and CMV-seropositive.

The V call is TRBV5-1, the J call TRBJ1-5; TRBD1 agrees at 9 bases. CDR1 and CDR2 (germline): SGHRS, YFSETQ. CDR3 length: 15 amino acids. J gave up 1 base and V 4 bases, and 3 bases lay outside the gene matches. The CDR3 sequence is CASSLGQGSNQPQHF. CDR3 coding DNA: TGCGCCAGCAGCCTGGGACAGGGAAGCAATCAGCCCCAGCATTTT.

The J gene is TRBJ1-2, the V gene TRBV15; possibly TRBD1 for D (5 bases). CDR1 is LNHNV and CDR2 is YYDKDF in the germline V gene (reference sequence). CDR3 length: 15 amino acids. V was shortened by 1 base and J by 6 bases, with 15 bases between the two germline ends. The CDR3: CATSRGSGFVDGYTF. CDR3 nucleotide sequence: TGTGCCACCAGCAGAGGATCAGGGTTCGTAGATGGCTACACCTTC.

The chain uses TRBV5-1 and TRBJ2-7, with D possibly being TRBD2 (6 bases). V was clipped by 2 bases and J by 7 bases, with 16 bases between them. The CDR3 runs 14 residues. CDR1 and CDR2 (germline): SGHRS, YFSETQ. The CDR3 DNA is TGCGCCAGCAGCTTACCGCGTCCCGGGGGAGAGCAGTACTTC. Translating gives CASSLPRPGGEQYF.

The rearrangement links TRBV7-6 to TRBJ2-5; TRBD1 might be the D (6 bases). V gave up 1 base and J gave up 4 bases, with 13 bases separating them. Looked up from germline, CDR1 is SGHVS and CDR2 is FNYEAQ. CDR3 length: 15 residues. DNA of the CDR3: TGTGCCAGCAGCTTAGGGTTGGGGGCCCTAGAGACCCAGTACTTC. Encoded protein: CASSLGLGALETQYF.

By its share, this clone is medium-sized. The rearrangement links TRBV5-1 to TRBJ1-1; D is perhaps TRBD1 (6 bases). The CDR3 length is 14 residues. With 3 bases removed from V and 5 bases from J, the gap between germline ends came to 14 bases. The germline CDR1 and CDR2 sequences are SGHRS and YFSETQ. The CDR3: CASSSEQGRTEAFF. CDR3 nucleotide sequence: TGCGCCAGCAGCTCCGAACAGGGCAGAACTGAAGCTTTCTTT. Filled out from reference TRBV5-1 and TRBJ1-1, the complete variable domain reads KAGVTQTPRYLIKTRGQQVTLSCSPISGHRSVSWYQQTPGQGLQFLFEYFSETQRNKGNFPGRFSGRQFSNSRSEMNVSTLELGDSALYLCASSSEQGRTEAFFGQGTRLTVV.

This clone was detected once. V gene TRBV6-1 combines with J gene TRBJ2-7; possibly TRBD1 for D (6 bases). V lost 7 bases and J 3 bases, leaving 10 bases between the germline ends. Germline CDR1 and CDR2: MNHNS and SASEGT. The CDR3 contains 12 residues. CDR3 residues: CASTGTLYEQYF. For the CDR3, the DNA is TGTGCCAGCACCGGGACACTCTACGAGCAGTACTTC.

The chain joins TRBV5-4 to TRBJ2-2, with D maybe TRBD2 (5 bases). V shed 6 bases and J shed 4 bases, with 16 bases lying between them. The CDR3 is made up of 15 amino acids. Germline CDR1 and CDR2: SGHNT and YYREEE (reference sequence). CDR3 residues: CASNIGGRGTGELFF. The DNA of the CDR3 is TGTGCCAGCAACATCGGAGGACGGGGCACCGGGGAGCTGTTTTTT.

This clone was seen more than once but under ten times. The CDR3 sequence is CASSSSLAGGADTQYF. DNA of the CDR3: TGTGCCAGCAGCTCGAGTCTAGCGGGGGGGGCAGATACGCAGTATTTT. This rearrangement joins TRBV5-4 to TRBJ2-3; TRBD2 aligns across 12 bases. The germline CDR1 and CDR2 sequences are SGHNT and YYREEE (reference sequence). The ends lost 3 bases at V and 4 bases at J; junction bases unmatched: 6. The CDR3 consists of 16 residues. The entire variable domain, with the rest obtained from reference TRBV5-4 and TRBJ2-3, is as follows: ETGVTQSPTHLIKTRGQQVTLRCSSQSGHNTVSWYQQALGQGPQFIFQYYREEENGRGNFPPRFSGLQFPNYSSELNVNALELDDSALYLCASSSSLAGGADTQYFGPGTRLTVL.

This clone was counted once. The same CDR3 also results from other DNA sequences found in this sample. The J gene is TRBJ1-1, the V gene TRBV6-5; a weak D match, TRBD1 (5 bases). CDR3 size: 14 residues. Germline values: CDR1 MNHEY, CDR2 SVGAGI. V lost 0 bases to trimming and J lost 4 bases, with 9 bases between them. CDR3 nucleotide sequence: TGTGCCAGCAGTTACTCGGGGGGTTCCACTGAAGCTTTCTTT. Translated: CASSYSGGSTEAFF.

A word on this clone: Other DNA sequences in the sample encode the same CDR3. CDR3 sequence (DNA): TGCGCCAGCAGCCCGGGACAGGGAAGCACAGATACGCAGTATTTT. Protein sequence: CASSPGQGSTDTQYF. V and J are TRBV4-1 and TRBJ2-3, with 9 bases aligning to TRBD1. Germline values: CDR1 MGHRA, CDR2 YSYEKL. The CDR3 is 15 residues long. After removal of 4 bases from V and 0 bases from J, the junction contained 2 bases not matched to a gene.

The chain employs TRBV27 and TRBJ1-5; 9 nucleotides align to TRBD1. Germline CDR1 is MNHEY and CDR2 is SMNVEV (reference sequence). This CDR3 spans 15 amino acids. V lost 6 bases, J lost 4 bases, and 7 bases stayed unmatched. The DNA of the CDR3 is TGTGCCAGCAGACCACACGACAGGGGGAATCAGCCCCAGCATTTT. Translation: CASRPHDRGNQPQHF.

The chain carries TRBV5-4 and TRBJ1-6, with 7 nucleotides matching TRBD1. Losses at the gene ends were 4 bases for V and 10 bases for J; bases not matched to a gene: 17. There are 17 residues in the CDR3. Germline assignment: CDR1 SGHNT and CDR2 YYREEE (reference sequence). The CDR3 DNA is TGTGCCAGCAGCGCAGGGGGGAGACAGGGAAAGGGCTCACCCCTCCACTTT. As protein: CASSAGGRQGKGSPLHF.

The rearrangement uses TRBV19 and TRBJ1-5, with D unresolved. Germline CDR1 reads LNHDA; CDR2 reads SQIVND (reference sequence). The CDR3 spans 13 residues. The V and J ends lost 5 bases and 11 bases respectively, with 16 bases between them. CDR3 region: CASSQSGLEAQHF. DNA for the CDR3: TGTGCCAGTAGTCAGTCGGGCCTGGAGGCCCAGCATTTT.

The gene calls are TRBV5-1 and TRBJ1-2; the match to TRBD1 covers 11 bases. Germline V gene lookup returns CDR1 SGHRS and CDR2 YFSETQ. V lost 4 bases and J lost 3; bases outside the gene matches: 5. This CDR3 comprises 15 residues. The CDR3 sequence: CASSPGQGDHYGYTF. The CDR3 DNA reads TGCGCCAGCAGCCCGGGACAGGGGGATCACTATGGCTACACCTTC.